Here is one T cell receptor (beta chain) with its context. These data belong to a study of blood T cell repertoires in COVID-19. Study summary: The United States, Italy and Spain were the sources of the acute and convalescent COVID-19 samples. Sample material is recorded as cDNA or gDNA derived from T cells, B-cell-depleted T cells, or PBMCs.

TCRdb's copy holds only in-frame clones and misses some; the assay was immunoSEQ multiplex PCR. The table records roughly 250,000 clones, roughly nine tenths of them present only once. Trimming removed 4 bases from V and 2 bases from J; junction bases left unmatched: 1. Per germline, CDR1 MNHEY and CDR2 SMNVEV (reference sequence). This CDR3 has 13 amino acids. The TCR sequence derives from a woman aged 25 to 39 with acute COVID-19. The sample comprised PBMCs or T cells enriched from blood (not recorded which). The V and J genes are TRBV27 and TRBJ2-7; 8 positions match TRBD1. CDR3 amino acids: CASSWDRTYEQYF. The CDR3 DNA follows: TGTGCCAGCAGTTGGGACAGGACCTACGAGCAGTACTTC.